The next 2 T cell receptor beta chains were all read from a single sample in a study of shared clonotypes between healthy human individuals. Clones were read by immunoSEQ multiplex PCR, and TCRdb kept only the in-frame ones, dropping some. The table records roughly 2,500,000 clones, more than 85% of them present only once. Sequenced sample: naive CD4+ T cells from PBMCs. Subset defined: CD45RA+ positively selected. Receptors were obtained from a man younger than 35 in good health. Some clones in this sample may be carry-over from other donors' samples.

The rearrangement joins TRBV5-1 to TRBJ1-4, with TRBD1 matching 8 bases. Trimming at V came to 0 bases and at J to 0 bases, leaving 7 bases not matched to a gene. Germline V CDR1 and CDR2: SGHRS, YFSETQ. The length of the CDR3 is 18 residues. The CDR3 DNA reads TGCGCCAGCAGCTTGGCAGGGACAGGAGGATCAACTAATGAAAAACTGTTTTTT. Translated: CASSLAGTGGSTNEKLFF.

The rearrangement links TRBV7-9 to TRBJ2-2; D unresolved. Germline CDR1 is SEHNR and CDR2 is FQNEAQ (reference sequence). CDR3 length equals 17 residues. Trimming left V 1 base short and J 0 bases short, with 12 bases between. The CDR3 here is CASSLGLAATNTGELFF. The DNA of the CDR3 is TGTGCCAGCAGCTTAGGTCTTGCGGCGACGAACACCGGGGAGCTGTTTTTT.